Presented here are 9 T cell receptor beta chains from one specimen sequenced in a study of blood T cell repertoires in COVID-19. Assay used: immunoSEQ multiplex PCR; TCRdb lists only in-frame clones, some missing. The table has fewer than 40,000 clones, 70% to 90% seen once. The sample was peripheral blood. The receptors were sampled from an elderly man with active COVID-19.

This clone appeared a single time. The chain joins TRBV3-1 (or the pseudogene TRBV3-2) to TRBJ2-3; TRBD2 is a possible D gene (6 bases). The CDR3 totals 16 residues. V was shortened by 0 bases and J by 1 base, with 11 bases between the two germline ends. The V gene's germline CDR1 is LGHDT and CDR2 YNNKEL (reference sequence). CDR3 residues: CASSQDIASGTDTQYF. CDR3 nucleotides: TGTGCCAGCAGCCAAGATATCGCTAGCGGCACAGATACGCAGTATTTT.

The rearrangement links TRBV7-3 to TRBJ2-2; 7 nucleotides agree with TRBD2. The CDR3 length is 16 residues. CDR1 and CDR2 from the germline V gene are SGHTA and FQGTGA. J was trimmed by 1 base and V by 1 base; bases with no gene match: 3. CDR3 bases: TGTGCCAGCAGCTTAAAAGCGGGGTTGAACACCGGGGAGCTGTTTTTT. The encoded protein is CASSLKAGLNTGELFF.

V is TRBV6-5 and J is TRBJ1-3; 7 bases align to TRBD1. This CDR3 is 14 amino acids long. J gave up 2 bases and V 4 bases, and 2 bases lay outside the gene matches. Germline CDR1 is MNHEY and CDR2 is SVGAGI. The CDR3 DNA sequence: TGTGCCAGCAGTTTTCAGGGGGCTGGAAACACCATATATTTT. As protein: CASSFQGAGNTIYF.

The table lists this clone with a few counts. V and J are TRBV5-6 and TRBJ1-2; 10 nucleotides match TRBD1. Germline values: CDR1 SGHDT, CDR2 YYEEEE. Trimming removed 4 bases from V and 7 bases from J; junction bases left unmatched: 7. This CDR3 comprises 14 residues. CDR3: CASSRRDRGTGYTF. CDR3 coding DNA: TGTGCCAGCAGCCGGAGGGACAGGGGAACTGGCTACACCTTC.

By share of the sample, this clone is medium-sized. CDR3 in amino acids: CASSLGTASYEQYF. The DNA for the CDR3 is TGCGCCAGCAGCTTGGGGACTGCCTCCTACGAGCAGTACTTC. J is TRBJ2-7 and V is TRBV5-1; a possible D gene is TRBD2 (5 bases). V was shortened by 0 bases and J by 0 bases, with 7 bases between the two germline ends. The CDR3 spans 14 residues. Germline V lookup: CDR1 SGHRS, CDR2 YFSETQ. The variable domain in full, completed from reference TRBV5-1 and TRBJ2-7, reads KAGVTQTPRYLIKTRGQQVTLSCSPISGHRSVSWYQQTPGQGLQFLFEYFSETQRNKGNFPGRFSGRQFSNSRSEMNVSTLELGDSALYLCASSLGTASYEQYFGPGTRLTVT.

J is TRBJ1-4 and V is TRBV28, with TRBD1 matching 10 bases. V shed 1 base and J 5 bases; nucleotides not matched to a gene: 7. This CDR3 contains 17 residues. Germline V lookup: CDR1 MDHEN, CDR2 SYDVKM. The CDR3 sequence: CASSLFQVGQGNEKLFF. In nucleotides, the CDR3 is TGTGCCAGCAGTTTATTCCAGGTGGGACAGGGGAATGAAAAACTGTTTTTT.

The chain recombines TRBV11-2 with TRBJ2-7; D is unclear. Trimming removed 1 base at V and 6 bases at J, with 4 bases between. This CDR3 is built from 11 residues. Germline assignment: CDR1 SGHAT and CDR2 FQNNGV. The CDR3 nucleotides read TGTGCCAGCAGCTTAGTGGCCGAGCAGTACTTC. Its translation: CASSLVAEQYF.

The CDR3 DNA reads as TGTGCCAGCAGCCAAGATCCCCTAGGAGGCGGCGAGCAGTACTTC. It encodes CASSQDPLGGGEQYF. The chain uses TRBV3-1 (or the pseudogene TRBV3-2) and TRBJ2-7; the D gene is possibly TRBD2 (5 bases). V gave up 0 bases and J gave up 6 bases, with 15 bases separating them. Germline values: CDR1 LGHDT, CDR2 YNNKEL (reference sequence). The CDR3 consists of 15 residues.

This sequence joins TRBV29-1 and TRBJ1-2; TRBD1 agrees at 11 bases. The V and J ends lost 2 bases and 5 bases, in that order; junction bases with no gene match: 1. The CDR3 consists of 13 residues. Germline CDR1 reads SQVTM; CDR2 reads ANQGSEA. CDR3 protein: CSVERDRGYGYTF. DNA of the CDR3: TGCAGCGTTGAAAGGGACAGGGGGTATGGCTACACCTTC.